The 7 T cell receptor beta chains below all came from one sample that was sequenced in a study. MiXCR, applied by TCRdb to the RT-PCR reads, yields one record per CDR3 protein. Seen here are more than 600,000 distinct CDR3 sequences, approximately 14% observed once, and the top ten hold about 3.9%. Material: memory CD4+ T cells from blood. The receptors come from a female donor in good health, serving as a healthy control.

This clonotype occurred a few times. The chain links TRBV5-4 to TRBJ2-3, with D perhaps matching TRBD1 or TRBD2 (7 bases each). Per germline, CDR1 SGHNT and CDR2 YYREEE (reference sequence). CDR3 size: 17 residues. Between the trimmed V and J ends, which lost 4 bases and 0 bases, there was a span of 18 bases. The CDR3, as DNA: TGTGCCAGCAGCCAGGGGGGGGGTCGAACTAGCACAGATACGCAGTATTTT. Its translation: CASSQGGGRTSTDTQYF.

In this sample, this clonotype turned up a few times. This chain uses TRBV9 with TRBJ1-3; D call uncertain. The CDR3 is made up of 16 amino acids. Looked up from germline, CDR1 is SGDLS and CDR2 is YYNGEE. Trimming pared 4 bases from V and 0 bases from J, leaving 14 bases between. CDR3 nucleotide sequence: TGTGCCAGCAGCCCCCGGACGGGAGCCTCTGGAAACACCATATATTTT. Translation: CASSPRTGASGNTIYF.

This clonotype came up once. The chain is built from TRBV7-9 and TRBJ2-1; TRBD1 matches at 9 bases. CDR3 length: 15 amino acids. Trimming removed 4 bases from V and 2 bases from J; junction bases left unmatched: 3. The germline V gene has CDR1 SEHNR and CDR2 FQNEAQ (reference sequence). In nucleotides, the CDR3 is TGTGCCAGCAGCTCGGACAGGGGCCCCTACAATGAGCAGTTCTTC. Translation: CASSSDRGPYNEQFF.

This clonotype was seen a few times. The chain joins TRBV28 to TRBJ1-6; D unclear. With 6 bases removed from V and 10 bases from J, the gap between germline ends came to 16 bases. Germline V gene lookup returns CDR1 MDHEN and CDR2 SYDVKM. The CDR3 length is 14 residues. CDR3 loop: CASSSQTNDSPLHF. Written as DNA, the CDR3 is TGTGCCAGCAGCTCTCAGACGAATGACTCACCCCTCCACTTT.

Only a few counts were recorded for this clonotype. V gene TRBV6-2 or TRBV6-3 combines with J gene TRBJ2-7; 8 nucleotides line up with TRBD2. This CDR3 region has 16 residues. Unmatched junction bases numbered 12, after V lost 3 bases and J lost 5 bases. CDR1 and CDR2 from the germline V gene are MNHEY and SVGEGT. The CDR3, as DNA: TGTGCCAGCAGTTATGACGGAAGCGGGAGAGTGGACGAGCAGTACTTC. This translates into CASSYDGSGRVDEQYF.

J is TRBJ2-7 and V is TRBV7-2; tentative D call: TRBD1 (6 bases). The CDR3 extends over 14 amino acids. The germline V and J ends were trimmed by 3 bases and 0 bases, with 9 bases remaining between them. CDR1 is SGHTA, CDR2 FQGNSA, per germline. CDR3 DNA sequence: TGTGCCAGCAGCTTTCAGGACAGCTCCTACGAGCAGTACTTC. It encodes CASSFQDSSYEQYF.

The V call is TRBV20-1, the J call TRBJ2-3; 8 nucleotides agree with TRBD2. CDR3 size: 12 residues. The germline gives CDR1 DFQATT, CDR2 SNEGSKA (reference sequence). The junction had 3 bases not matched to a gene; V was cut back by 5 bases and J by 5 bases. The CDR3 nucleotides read TGCAGTGCTCACCGGGGGGGAGATACGCAGTATTTT. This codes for CSAHRGGDTQYF.